This entry lists 22 T cell receptor beta chains sequenced from one sample in a study of response to subunit inactivated influenza vaccine. TCRdb re-called the RT-PCR reads with MiXCR, one entry per CDR3 protein. The table lists 650,000 to 800,000 distinct CDR3 sequences, about 18% of them singletons. The source material was PBMCs from blood, sampled more than 4 days after vaccination. The receptors shown here come from a man aged 45 to 65 who received an inactivated influenza vaccine.

This clonotype was observed a few times. The gene calls are TRBV30 and TRBJ2-7, with 7 bases lining up with TRBD2. Germline V gene sequence: CDR1 GTSNPN, CDR2 SVGIG (reference sequence). V shed 5 bases, J shed 5 bases, and the junction held 15 bases outside the gene matches. The CDR3 runs to 15 residues. The CDR3 sequence: CAWARGDLSLHEQYF. CDR3 nucleotides: TGTGCCTGGGCTCGGGGGGACCTCTCGCTCCACGAGCAGTACTTC.

There are many counts of this clonotype. The chain is built from TRBV20-1 and TRBJ2-7, with a tentative D call TRBD2 (5 bases). Trimming removed 6 bases from V and 6 bases from J, with 15 bases in between. The length of the CDR3 is 12 residues. Germline V CDR1 and CDR2: DFQATT, SNEGSKA (reference sequence). The CDR3 is CSAGPWESEQYF. In DNA, the CDR3 is TGCAGTGCGGGCCCGTGGGAGAGCGAGCAGTACTTC.

This clonotype was picked up a small number of times. The V and J genes are TRBV15 and TRBJ1-2; D remains ambiguous. Trimming took 0 bases from V and 2 from J, leaving 1 base between them. CDR1 and CDR2 (germline): LNHNV, YYDKDF (reference sequence). This CDR3 spans 12 amino acids. The CDR3 protein is CATSRENYGYTF. The CDR3 bases are TGTGCCACCAGCAGAGAGAACTATGGCTACACCTTC.

The chain combines TRBV7-8 with TRBJ1-1, with D hard to call. Germline CDR1 reads SGHVS; CDR2 reads FQNEAQ. The CDR3 is 14 amino acids. V gave up 0 bases and J gave up 4 bases, with 9 bases separating them. CDR3 amino acids: CASSLASAATEAFF. The CDR3 DNA sequence: TGTGCCAGCAGCTTAGCGAGCGCAGCCACTGAAGCTTTCTTT. The full variable domain, with the rest looked up from reference TRBV7-8 and TRBJ1-1, is GAGVSQSPRYKVAKRGQDVALRCDPISGHVSLFWYQQALGQGPEFLTYFQNEAQLDKSGLPSDRFFAERPEGSVSTLKIQRTQQEDSAVYLCASSLASAATEAFFGQGTRLTVV.

The CDR3 bases are TGTGCCTGGACAGACAGACTCTGGGGCTACACCTTC. This sequence encodes CAWTDRLWGYTF. The chain has TRBV30 and TRBJ1-2, with D possibly being TRBD1 (5 bases). The ends were cut back, 4 bases at V and 8 bases at J, with 14 bases in the middle. CDR1 is GTSNPN, CDR2 SVGIG, per germline (reference sequence). The CDR3 sequence is 12 residues long. Full variable domain (missing parts from reference TRBV30 and TRBJ1-2): SQTIHQWPATLVQPVGSPLSLECTVEGTSNPNLYWYRQAAGRGLQLLFYSVGIGQISSEVPQNLSASRPQDRQFILSSKKLLLSDSGFYLCAWTDRLWGYTFGSGTRLTVV.

The rearrangement links TRBV6-6 to TRBJ2-7; D not certain. The V gene's germline CDR1 is MNHNY and CDR2 SVGAGI (reference sequence). Trimming left V 3 bases short and J 6 bases short, with 12 bases between. The CDR3 is 13 residues long. The CDR3 is CASSYFGPREQYF. For the CDR3, the DNA is TGTGCCAGCAGTTATTTCGGACCCCGCGAGCAGTACTTC.

This clonotype showed up just a few times. This rearrangement joins TRBV7-9 to TRBJ2-4; weak D call: TRBD2 (6 bases). CDR1 and CDR2 from the germline V gene are SEHNR and FQNEAQ (reference sequence). The V and J ends lost 5 bases and 7 bases respectively, with 15 bases between them. CDR3 length equals 14 residues. CDR3 region: CASSPTAGLNIQYF. The CDR3 DNA reads as TGTGCCAGCAGCCCCACTGCGGGACTGAACATTCAGTACTTC.

The rearrangement links TRBV28 to TRBJ2-1, with D maybe TRBD2 (5 bases). This CDR3 contains 16 residues. CDR1 is MDHEN, CDR2 SYDVKM, per germline. Trimming took off 1 base at V and 4 bases at J, with 14 bases between the two ends. The CDR3 here is CASSLSAGIVYNEQFF. In DNA form, the CDR3 reads TGTGCCAGCAGTTTATCGGCCGGGATTGTATACAATGAGCAGTTCTTC.

This clonotype appeared many times. The chain has TRBV6-5 and TRBJ2-3; D is uncertain. CDR3 length equals 13 residues. V lost 0 bases and J lost 1, with 2 bases in between. Germline CDR1 MNHEY, CDR2 SVGAGI. The CDR3 coding sequence is TGTGCCAGCAGTTACTCCGGCACAGATACGCAGTATTTT. This gives the protein CASSYSGTDTQYF.

The genes are TRBV7-2 and TRBJ2-7, with no clear D. V dropped 9 bases and J dropped 7 bases, with 22 bases sitting between them. The germline CDR1 and CDR2 sequences are SGHTA and FQGNSA. This CDR3 region has 14 residues. Written as DNA, the CDR3 is TGTGCCAGGGGCCCTGGGCTCCTCTGCTGGGAGCAGTACTTC. This codes for CARGPGLLCWEQYF.

This clonotype was found a few times. The V and J genes are TRBV5-1 and TRBJ1-6; 9 bases are a match to TRBD1. Germline V lookup: CDR1 SGHRS, CDR2 YFSETQ. With 0 bases clipped from V and 9 bases from J, the junction kept 4 bases outside the gene matches. The CDR3 contains 15 residues. The CDR3, as DNA: TGCGCCAGCAGCTTGGACGGGACAGGGACTTCACCCCTCCACTTT. Translated: CASSLDGTGTSPLHF.

This clonotype has a handful of counts. CDR3 coding DNA: TGCGCCAGCAGCTTGGCGGGACAGCAATACGAGCAGTACTTC. This sequence encodes CASSLAGQQYEQYF. This chain links TRBV5-1 with TRBJ2-7, with 7 bases aligning to TRBD1. The CDR3 contains 14 residues. With 0 bases clipped from V and 4 bases from J, the junction kept 4 bases outside the gene matches. Germline CDR1 reads SGHRS; CDR2 reads YFSETQ.

In this sample, this clonotype turned up many times. The rearrangement links TRBV4-3 to TRBJ2-1; a weak D match, TRBD2 (5 bases). The CDR3 loop spans 14 amino acids. CDR1 and CDR2 from the germline V gene are LGHNA and YSLEER. Trimming pared 0 bases from V and 9 bases from J, leaving 12 bases between. The CDR3 protein is CASSQEASYGEQFF. DNA of the CDR3: TGCGCCAGCAGCCAAGAGGCTAGCTACGGTGAGCAGTTCTTC.

This clonotype has at least ten counts. V and J are TRBV29-1 and TRBJ2-1, with 9 bases fitting TRBD2. Germline-derived CDR1 and CDR2 are SQVTM and ANQGSEA. The CDR3 consists of 13 residues. V lost 4 bases, J lost 6 bases, and 4 bases stayed unmatched. CDR3 region: CSVGAGGLNEQFF. DNA of the CDR3: TGCAGCGTTGGGGCGGGGGGGCTCAATGAGCAGTTCTTC.

This clonotype showed up many times. The chain combines TRBV12-3 or TRBV12-4 with TRBJ2-2, with D possibly matching TRBD2 (5 bases). This CDR3 has 15 amino acids. V was shortened by 7 bases and J by 5 bases, with 17 bases between the two germline ends. The CDR3, as DNA: TGTGCCAGCAATCTGGGAGCTAGCCGTACCGGGGAGCTGTTTTTT. Translation: CASNLGASRTGELFF.

This chain connects TRBV20-1 to TRBJ2-2; the D is unclear. The CDR3 is made up of 14 amino acids. V lost 1 base, J lost 4 bases, and 10 bases lay in between. Germline V gene sequence: CDR1 DFQATT, CDR2 SNEGSKA (reference sequence). The CDR3 coding sequence is TGCAGTGCTAGAGTGGTGGGGTTCACCGGGGAGCTGTTTTTT. It codes for CSARVVGFTGELFF.

This sequence joins TRBV19 and TRBJ1-1; no definite D call. The CDR3 consists of 13 residues. Germline CDR1 LNHDA, CDR2 SQIVND (reference sequence). The V gene lost 1 base and the J gene lost 1 base, with 4 bases spanning the gap. In DNA, the CDR3 is TGTGCCAGTAGTATAGCGAGGAACACTGAAGCTTTCTTT. It translates to CASSIARNTEAFF.

Here the CDR3 DNA reads TGTGCCAGCAGTTACGCTCGTCAGGAGTACGAGCAGTACTTC. It encodes CASSYARQEYEQYF. The V gene is TRBV6-5, the J gene TRBJ2-7; D is unclear. Germline V lookup: CDR1 MNHEY, CDR2 SVGAGI. CDR3 length equals 14 residues. Trimming took off 2 bases at V and 4 bases at J, with 12 bases between the two ends.

Only a few counts were recorded for this clonotype. The chain couples TRBV20-1 to TRBJ2-3, with 8 positions matching TRBD2. CDR1 and CDR2 (germline): DFQATT, SNEGSKA (reference sequence). V shed 1 base and J 0 bases; nucleotides not matched to a gene: 9. The CDR3 is made up of 17 amino acids. The CDR3 here is CSARGPGLVGSTDTQYF. In DNA form, the CDR3 reads TGCAGTGCTAGAGGACCGGGACTAGTTGGGAGCACAGATACGCAGTATTTT.

The chain recombines TRBV7-2 with TRBJ2-3, with D uncertain. CDR1 is SGHTA and CDR2 is FQGNSA in the germline V gene. This CDR3 comprises 14 residues. V shed 1 base and J shed 4 bases, with 9 bases lying between them. The chain's CDR3 is CASSLGPGPDTQYF. The CDR3, as DNA: TGTGCCAGCAGCTTAGGGCCAGGTCCAGATACGCAGTATTTT.

This chain joins TRBV20-1 and TRBJ2-3; TRBD2 matches 16 bases. After removal of 1 base from V and 3 bases from J, the junction contained 10 bases not matched to a gene. CDR3 length: 19 amino acids. Germline-derived CDR1 and CDR2 are DFQATT and SNEGSKA (reference sequence). Written as DNA, the CDR3 is TGCAGTGCTAGAGCTCCCGGGACTAGCGGGGGGGCAGCGACAGATACGCAGTATTTT. Protein: CSARAPGTSGGAATDTQYF.

The gene calls are TRBV2 and TRBJ1-1, with unresolved D. Germline assignment: CDR1 SNHLY and CDR2 FYNNEI. The CDR3 consists of 14 residues. V lost 7 bases and J 1 base, leaving 13 bases between the germline ends. The CDR3 loop is CASTRISGNTEAFF. The CDR3 coding sequence is TGTGCCAGCACGAGAATATCGGGGAACACTGAAGCTTTCTTT.